The clone carrying this T cell receptor beta chain showed up many times. The data stem from a study of kidney transplant recipient with SARS-CoV-2 infection. Germline CDR1 and CDR2: SGHVS and FNYEAQ. The CDR3 is made up of 16 amino acids. Deletions cut 1 base from V and 5 bases from J, with 16 bases between. TCRdb independently ran MiXCR on the reads; one entry per CDR3 protein. The table has approximately 240,000 distinct CDR3 sequences, less than 35% seen once; the top ten hold almost 7.5%. The chain joins TRBV7-6 to TRBJ2-3; TRBD1 is a possible D gene (5 bases). This sample comprised a blood sample, obtained at baseline and between days 110 and 120 from a kidney transplant recipient. The source of this sequence is a male patient aged 30 to 40 who had COVID-19 and was a kidney transplant recipient. Some T cells may be supplied by the graft donor. The CDR3 bases are TGTGCCAGCAGCTTAGAGAGGTTGACAGTGAGAGATACGCAGTATTTT. Protein sequence: CASSLERLTVRDTQYF.